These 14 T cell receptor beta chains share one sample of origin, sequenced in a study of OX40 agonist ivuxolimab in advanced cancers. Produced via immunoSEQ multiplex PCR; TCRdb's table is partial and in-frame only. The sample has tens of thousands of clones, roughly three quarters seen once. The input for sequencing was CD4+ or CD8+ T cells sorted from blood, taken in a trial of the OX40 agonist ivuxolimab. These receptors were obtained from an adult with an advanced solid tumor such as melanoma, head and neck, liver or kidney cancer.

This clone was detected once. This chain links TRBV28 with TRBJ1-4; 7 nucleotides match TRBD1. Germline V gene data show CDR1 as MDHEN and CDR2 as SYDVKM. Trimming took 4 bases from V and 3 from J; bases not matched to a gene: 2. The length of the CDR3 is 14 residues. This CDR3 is CASSYGTANEKLFF. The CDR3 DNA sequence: TGTGCCAGCAGTTATGGGACAGCTAATGAAAAACTGTTTTTT. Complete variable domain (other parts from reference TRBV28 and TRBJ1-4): DVKVTQSSRYLVKRTGEKVFLECVQDMDHENMFWYRQDPGLGLRLIYFSYDVKMKEKGDIPEGYSVSREKKERFSLILESASTNQTSMYLCASSYGTANEKLFFGSGTQLSVL.

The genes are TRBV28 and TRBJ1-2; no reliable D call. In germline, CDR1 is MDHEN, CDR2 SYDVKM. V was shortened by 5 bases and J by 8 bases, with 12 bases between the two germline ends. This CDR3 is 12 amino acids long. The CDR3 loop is CASSIRMLGYTF. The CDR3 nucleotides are TGTGCCAGCAGTATCCGGATGCTGGGCTACACCTTC.

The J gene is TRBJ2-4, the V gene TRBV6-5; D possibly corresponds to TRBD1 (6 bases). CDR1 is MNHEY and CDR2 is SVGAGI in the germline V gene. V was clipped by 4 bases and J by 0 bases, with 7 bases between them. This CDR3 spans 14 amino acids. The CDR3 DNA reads TGTGCCAGCAGTTCAGGGGTAGCCAAAAACATTCAGTACTTC. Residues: CASSSGVAKNIQYF.

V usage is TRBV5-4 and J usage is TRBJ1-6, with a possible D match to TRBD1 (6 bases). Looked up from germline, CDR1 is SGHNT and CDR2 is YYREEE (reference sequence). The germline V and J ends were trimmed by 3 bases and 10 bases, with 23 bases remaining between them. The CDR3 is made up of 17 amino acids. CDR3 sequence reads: CASSSHDRRGVRSPLHF. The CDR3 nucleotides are TGTGCCAGCAGCTCACATGACAGGAGAGGAGTACGCTCACCCCTCCACTTT. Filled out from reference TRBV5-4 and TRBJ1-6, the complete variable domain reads ETGVTQSPTHLIKTRGQQVTLRCSSQSGHNTVSWYQQALGQGPQFIFQYYREEENGRGNFPPRFSGLQFPNYSSELNVNALELDDSALYLCASSSHDRRGVRSPLHFGNGTRLTVT.

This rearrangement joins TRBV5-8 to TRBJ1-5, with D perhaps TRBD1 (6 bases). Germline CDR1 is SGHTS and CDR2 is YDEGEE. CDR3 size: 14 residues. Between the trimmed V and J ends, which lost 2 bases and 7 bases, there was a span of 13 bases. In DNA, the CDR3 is TGTGCCAGCAGCTTCAGGGCAGGGGCCCAGCCCCAGCATTTT. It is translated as CASSFRAGAQPQHF.

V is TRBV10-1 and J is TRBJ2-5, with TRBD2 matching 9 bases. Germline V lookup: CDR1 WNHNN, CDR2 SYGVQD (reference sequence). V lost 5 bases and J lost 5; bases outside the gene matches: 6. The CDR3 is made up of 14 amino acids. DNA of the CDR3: TGCGCCAGCAGTCCTAGCGGGGCTGGTGAGACCCAGTACTTC. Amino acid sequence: CASSPSGAGETQYF.

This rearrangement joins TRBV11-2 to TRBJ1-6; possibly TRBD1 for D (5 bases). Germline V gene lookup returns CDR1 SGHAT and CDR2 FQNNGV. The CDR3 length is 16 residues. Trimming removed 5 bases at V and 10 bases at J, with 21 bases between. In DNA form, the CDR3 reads TGTGCCAGCAGCCTCCGAAAGACAGCCGGGGAATCACCCCTCCACTTT. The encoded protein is CASSLRKTAGESPLHF. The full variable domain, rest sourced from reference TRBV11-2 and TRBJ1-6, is EAGVAQSPRYKIIEKRQSVAFWCNPISGHATLYWYQQILGQGPKLLIQFQNNGVVDDSQLPKDRFSAERLKGVDSTLKIQPAKLEDSAVYLCASSLRKTAGESPLHFGNGTRLTVT.

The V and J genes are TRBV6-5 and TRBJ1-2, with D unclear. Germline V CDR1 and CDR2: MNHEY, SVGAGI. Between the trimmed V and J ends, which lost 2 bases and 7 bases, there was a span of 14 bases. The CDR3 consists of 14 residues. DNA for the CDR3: TGTGCCAGCAGTTACGACCAACAGTTCCCTGGCTACACCTTC. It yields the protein CASSYDQQFPGYTF.

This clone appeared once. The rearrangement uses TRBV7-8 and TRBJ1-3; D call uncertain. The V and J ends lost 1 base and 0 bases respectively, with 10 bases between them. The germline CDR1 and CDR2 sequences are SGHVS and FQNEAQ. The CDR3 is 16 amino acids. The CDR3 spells CASSLEGMSSGNTIYF. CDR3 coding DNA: TGTGCCAGCAGCTTAGAAGGGATGAGCTCTGGAAACACCATATATTTT. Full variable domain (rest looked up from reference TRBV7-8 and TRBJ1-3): GAGVSQSPRYKVAKRGQDVALRCDPISGHVSLFWYQQALGQGPEFLTYFQNEAQLDKSGLPSDRFFAERPEGSVSTLKIQRTQQEDSAVYLCASSLEGMSSGNTIYFGEGSWLTVV.

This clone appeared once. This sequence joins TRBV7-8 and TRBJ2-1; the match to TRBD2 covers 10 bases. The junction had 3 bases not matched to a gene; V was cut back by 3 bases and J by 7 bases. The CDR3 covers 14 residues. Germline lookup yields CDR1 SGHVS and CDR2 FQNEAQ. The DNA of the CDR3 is TGTGCCAGCAGCTTGGGACTAGCGATAAATGAGCAGTTCTTC. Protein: CASSLGLAINEQFF.

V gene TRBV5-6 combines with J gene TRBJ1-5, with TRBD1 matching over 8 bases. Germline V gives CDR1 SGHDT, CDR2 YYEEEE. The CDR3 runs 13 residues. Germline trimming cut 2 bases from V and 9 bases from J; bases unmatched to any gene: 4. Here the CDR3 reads CASSFTGGGPQHF. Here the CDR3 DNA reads TGTGCCAGCAGCTTTACAGGGGGAGGGCCCCAGCATTTT.

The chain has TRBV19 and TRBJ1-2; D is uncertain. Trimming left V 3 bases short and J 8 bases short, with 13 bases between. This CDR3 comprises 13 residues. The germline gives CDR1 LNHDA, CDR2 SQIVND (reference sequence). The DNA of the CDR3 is TGTGCCAGTAGTATCCCCCAGGCGGGCGGCTACACCTTC. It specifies CASSIPQAGGYTF.

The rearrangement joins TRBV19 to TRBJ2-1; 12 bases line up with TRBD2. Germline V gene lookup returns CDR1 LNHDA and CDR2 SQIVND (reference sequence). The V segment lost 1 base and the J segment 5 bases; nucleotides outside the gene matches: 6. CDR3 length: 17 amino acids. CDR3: CASSIVGTSGSDNEQFF. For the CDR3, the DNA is TGTGCCAGTAGTATAGTCGGGACTAGCGGGTCCGACAATGAGCAGTTCTTC.

CDR3 nucleotide sequence: TGTGCCAGCAGTTTCGTAGGTCAGCCCCAGCATTTT. This encodes CASSFVGQPQHF. V usage is TRBV28 and J usage is TRBJ1-5; D not resolved. V was pared by 3 bases and J by 6 bases, with 6 bases between. This CDR3 has 12 amino acids. Germline assignment: CDR1 MDHEN and CDR2 SYDVKM.